One sample yielded the 20 T cell receptor beta chains listed below, sequenced in a study of early T cells in non-severe SARS-CoV-2 infection listed by TCRdb under 2021. The library relied on 5' RACE. The sample was run on a NextSeq 500. TCRdb cleaned the public reads at Q25 with fastp, built clones with MiXCR and kept in-frame beta chains. Rows are combined by CDR3 protein, so each entry shows the most common genes and DNA. Recorded for this sample are roughly 77,000 distinct CDR3 sequences; 12% of them occurred a single time. The biggest ten clones account for approximately 5% of the sample. Material: whole blood. The receptors stem from an adult who was a healthcare worker with PCR-confirmed SARS-CoV-2 infection or an uninfected control (not recorded which).

This clonotype was seen a few times. The chain is built from TRBV6-1 and TRBJ2-1; D is possibly TRBD2 (6 bases). CDR1 and CDR2 from the germline V gene are MNHNS and SASEGT. V lost 3 bases, J lost 4 bases, and 22 bases lay in between. CDR3 length: 18 amino acids. In DNA, the CDR3 is TGTGCCAGCAGTGAGCGGGGAGTAGGCGCTGGGTCGTACAATGAGCAGTTCTTC. This gives the protein CASSERGVGAGSYNEQFF.

This clonotype was detected many times. The gene calls are TRBV11-2 and TRBJ2-7; D may correspond to TRBD1 or TRBD2 (5 bases each). Germline V gene sequence: CDR1 SGHAT, CDR2 FQNNGV. V was trimmed by 0 bases and J by 7 bases, leaving 13 bases between them. This CDR3 is 14 amino acids long. CDR3 amino acids: CASSLDLGVREQYF. The CDR3 DNA is TGTGCCAGCAGCTTAGATCTGGGGGTACGAGAGCAGTACTTC.

This clonotype has a handful of counts. The rearrangement links TRBV7-9 to TRBJ1-2, with TRBD1 matching 8 bases. This CDR3 region has 13 residues. Trimming cost V 5 bases and J 7 bases; bases outside gene matches: 6. Germline V gene sequence: CDR1 SEHNR, CDR2 FQNEAQ (reference sequence). This CDR3 reads CASSQGQESGYTF. CDR3 DNA: TGTGCCAGCAGCCAGGGACAGGAAAGTGGCTACACCTTC.

This clonotype has a handful of counts. The CDR3 DNA sequence: TGTGCCTGGGAGGCCGGGCACAACACTGAAGCTTTCTTT. Protein product: CAWEAGHNTEAFF. V usage is TRBV30 and J usage is TRBJ1-1; D is unresolved. Germline-derived CDR1 and CDR2 are GTSNPN and SVGIG (reference sequence). The CDR3 is made up of 13 amino acids. Trimming stripped 5 bases from V and 2 bases from J, with 12 bases between.

V is TRBV3-1 and J is TRBJ2-1; 7 bases align to TRBD1. With 4 bases clipped from V and 8 bases from J, the junction kept 5 bases outside the gene matches. The CDR3 consists of 13 residues. In germline, CDR1 is LGHDT, CDR2 YNNKEL (reference sequence). The chain's CDR3 is CASSRGQGDEQFF. Here the CDR3 DNA reads TGTGCCAGCAGCCGCGGGCAGGGGGATGAGCAGTTCTTC.

V gene TRBV30 combines with J gene TRBJ2-7, with TRBD1 identical over 7 bases. Trimming at V came to 1 base and at J to 0 bases, leaving 3 bases not matched to a gene. The CDR3 is 14 residues long. Germline CDR1 is GTSNPN and CDR2 is SVGIG (reference sequence). The DNA of the CDR3 is TGTGCCTGGAGTGGGACAGGTTTCTCCTACGAGCAGTACTTC. Translating gives CAWSGTGFSYEQYF.

This clonotype was counted between two and nine times. This sequence joins TRBV29-1 and TRBJ2-3; 7 nucleotides agree with TRBD1. The junction had 5 bases not matched to a gene; V was cut back by 2 bases and J by 6 bases. The CDR3 totals 13 residues. CDR1 SQVTM and CDR2 ANQGSEA come from the germline V gene. The CDR3 DNA follows: TGCAGCGTTGAAAGGGCAGGGGGTGATACGCAGTATTTT. It encodes CSVERAGGDTQYF.

This clonotype was counted between two and nine times. The J gene is TRBJ1-3, the V gene TRBV11-3, with 7 bases identical to TRBD1. This CDR3 contains 14 residues. From germline, CDR1 is SGHNT and CDR2 YENEEA. V lost 2 bases to trimming and J lost 7 bases; unmatched junction nucleotides: 5. CDR3 sequence: CASSLHRGSNTIYF. As DNA, the CDR3 is TGTGCCAGCAGCTTACACAGGGGTTCCAACACCATATATTTT.

This clonotype was found a few times. The rearrangement joins TRBV12-3 or TRBV12-4 to TRBJ1-1; D is ambiguous. The V end was cut by 2 bases, the J end by 1 base, with 14 bases between. This CDR3 region has 16 residues. CDR3 protein: CASSLYQTGENTEAFF. The CDR3 nucleotides are TGTGCCAGCAGTTTATACCAGACGGGAGAGAACACTGAAGCTTTCTTT.

J is TRBJ2-7 and V is TRBV29-1; D not certain. CDR3 size: 12 residues. V lost 4 bases and J lost 2, with 9 bases in between. Germline CDR1 and CDR2: SQVTM and ANQGSEA. DNA for the CDR3: TGCAGCGTTGGGGAAGGGACCTACGAGCAGTACTTC. It codes for CSVGEGTYEQYF.

This clonotype has a handful of counts. This chain connects TRBV6-1 to TRBJ1-5; 7 bases agree with TRBD1. V lost 5 bases and J lost 6; bases outside the gene matches: 10. This CDR3 is built from 15 residues. CDR1 is MNHNS, CDR2 SASEGT, per germline. In DNA, the CDR3 is TGTGCCAGCAGTCGACAGGGTTTCCGTGCTCAGCCCCAGCATTTT. This codes for CASSRQGFRAQPQHF.

This clonotype was counted only a few times. V is TRBV3-1 and J is TRBJ1-6; D gene unclear. The V end was cut by 8 bases, the J end by 9 bases, with 14 bases between. This CDR3 comprises 13 residues. CDR1 is LGHDT, CDR2 YNNKEL, per germline (reference sequence). In nucleotides, the CDR3 is TGTGCCAGCGCCCGGGCTTCGAGTTCACCCCTCCACTTT. Translating gives CASARASSSPLHF.

This sequence joins TRBV6-5 and TRBJ2-7, with a tentative D call TRBD1 (6 bases). Trimming left V 0 bases short and J 6 bases short, with 18 bases between. CDR1 and CDR2 (germline): MNHEY, SVGAGI. The CDR3 is 16 residues long. The CDR3 is CASSYSMTIPRGEQYF. Written as DNA, the CDR3 is TGTGCCAGCAGTTACTCCATGACTATACCCAGGGGCGAGCAGTACTTC.

This clonotype was counted at least ten times. The chain is built from TRBV30 and TRBJ2-4; D unresolved. Per germline, CDR1 GTSNPN and CDR2 SVGIG (reference sequence). V lost 0 bases, J lost 7 bases, and 7 bases lay in between. The CDR3 is 12 amino acids. The CDR3 DNA sequence: TGTGCCTGGAGTGTAGGTACTAACATTCAGTACTTC. It codes for CAWSVGTNIQYF.

This clonotype was observed a handful of times. V is TRBV5-1 and J is TRBJ2-7; 7 bases map to TRBD2. Germline-derived CDR1 and CDR2 are SGHRS and YFSETQ. V shed 4 bases and J 6 bases; nucleotides not matched to a gene: 13. The CDR3 has 15 residues. The CDR3 DNA reads as TGCGCCAGCAGCAGCGGGGACTTCATGGGGGTCGAGCAGTACTTC. Its protein is CASSSGDFMGVEQYF.

This clonotype was seen many times. The chain links TRBV18 to TRBJ1-2; no firm D call. Deletions cut 3 bases from V and 8 bases from J, with 13 bases between. This CDR3 has 13 amino acids. Germline-derived CDR1 and CDR2 are KGHSH and LQKENI. The chain's CDR3 is CASSPAPDRGYTF. CDR3 coding DNA: TGTGCCAGCTCACCCGCTCCCGACCGGGGCTACACCTTC.

This clonotype came up many times. The chain couples TRBV20-1 to TRBJ2-1; D uncertain. The V gene lost 4 bases and the J gene lost 13 bases, with 17 bases spanning the gap. CDR1 and CDR2 from the germline V gene are DFQATT and SNEGSKA (reference sequence). There are 12 residues in the CDR3. CDR3 region: CSAIDGYNGQFF. The DNA of the CDR3 is TGCAGTGCTATCGACGGGTACAATGGCCAGTTCTTC.

This clonotype was picked up a small number of times. This rearrangement joins TRBV3-1 to TRBJ2-1, with 9 bases fitting TRBD2. J lost 7 bases, V lost 3 bases, and 4 bases had no gene match. Germline lookup yields CDR1 LGHDT and CDR2 YNNKEL (reference sequence). This CDR3 is built from 14 residues. The CDR3 loop reads CASSQRGGLNEQFF. In nucleotides, the CDR3 is TGTGCCAGCAGCCAGCGGGGGGGCTTGAATGAGCAGTTCTTC.

The V call is TRBV12-3 or TRBV12-4, the J call TRBJ1-5; no reliable D call. V was pared by 7 bases and J by 2 bases, with 12 bases between. The CDR3 sequence is 14 residues long. CDR3 sequence reads: CASMYNGGNQPQHF. DNA for the CDR3: TGTGCCAGCATGTATAATGGGGGCAATCAGCCCCAGCATTTT.

The chain carries TRBV6-5 and TRBJ2-1; TRBD2 matches at 12 bases. CDR3 size: 19 residues. V shed 6 bases, J shed 4 bases, and the junction held 16 bases outside the gene matches. The germline V gene has CDR1 MNHEY and CDR2 SVGAGI. As DNA, the CDR3 is TGTGCCAGCAGCCTGAACGGGACTAGCGGGCAGGCAGTATACAATGAGCAGTTCTTC. It codes for CASSLNGTSGQAVYNEQFF.